The present entry profiles one T cell receptor beta chain with its context. The same CDR3 is also encoded by other DNA sequences in this sample. This specimen comes from a study of cytomegalovirus exposure and HLA in healthy donors. The PCR contained 60 Vbeta and 13 Jbeta primers. Profiled with immunoSEQ multiplex PCR; TCRdb holds only in-frame clones, not every one. The sample records approximately 150,000 clones, roughly 75% being singletons. The CDR3 totals 14 residues. CDR1 and CDR2 (germline): SQVTM, ANQGSEA. Trimming stripped 7 bases from V and 4 bases from J, with 18 bases between. The sequencing input was PBMCs. The chain couples TRBV29-1 to TRBJ2-3, with a weak D call TRBD2 (6 bases). This receptor was identified in a man aged 18 to 29 in good health and CMV-seropositive. The CDR3 spells CSAGGWGTSDTQYF. The DNA for the CDR3 is TGCAGCGCCGGAGGGTGGGGGACCTCAGATACGCAGTATTTT.